The clone carrying this T cell receptor beta chain was recorded a few times. Its target is unknown. This record comes from a study of post-analysis software for immune sequencing data. Study-level background: Relapsing-remitting, secondary progressive and progressive-relapsing multiple sclerosis courses were included.

TCR beta cDNA libraries had unique molecular identifiers. Each CDR3 protein is one row after TCRdb ran MiXCR on the PCR reads. The profile covers about 770,000 distinct CDR3 sequences, with 40% to 55% appearing a single time and around 4.7% taken by the ten largest. Study-level findings and limits: Multiple sclerosis patients showed significantly lower normalized Chao1 diversity than controls did.

The source of this sequence is a girl aged 10 to 17 with multiple sclerosis. Material for sequencing was blood.

The CDR3 sequence is CATNPGGLFSYEQYF. CDR3 DNA: TGTGCCACTAACCCCGGGGGACTTTTCTCCTACGAGCAGTACTTC. The J gene is TRBJ2-7, the V gene TRBV15; tentatively, D is TRBD2 (6 bases). CDR3 length: 15 residues. Germline values: CDR1 LNHNV, CDR2 YYDKDF (reference sequence). Trimming left V 9 bases short and J 0 bases short, with 18 bases between.